This entry is about one TCR beta chain. The antigen is not known. The source of the sample is a study of post-analysis software for immune sequencing data. At the level of the study: Progressive-relapsing, secondary progressive and relapsing-remitting multiple sclerosis were among the disease courses included. General study results and limits: Five or six TRBV segments, TRBV5-6, TRBV5-1 and TRBV20-1 among them, were found more frequent in patients than controls.

Unique molecular identifiers were present in the TCR beta cDNA libraries. From the PCR reads, TCRdb called clonotypes with MiXCR, one entry per CDR3 protein. The sample records roughly 540,000 distinct CDR3 sequences, around a third being singletons. This CDR3 has 17 amino acids. Germline lookup yields CDR1 SGHRS and CDR2 YFSETQ. V was trimmed by 0 bases and J by 0 bases, leaving 14 bases between them. This clonotype was obtained from a girl under 18 with multiple sclerosis. The J gene is TRBJ2-3, the V gene TRBV5-1; the D is unclear. The sequencing sample was made of blood. The CDR3 sequence: CASSLGGFAVSTDTQYF. The CDR3, as DNA: TGCGCCAGCAGCTTGGGCGGATTTGCGGTTAGCACAGATACGCAGTATTTT.